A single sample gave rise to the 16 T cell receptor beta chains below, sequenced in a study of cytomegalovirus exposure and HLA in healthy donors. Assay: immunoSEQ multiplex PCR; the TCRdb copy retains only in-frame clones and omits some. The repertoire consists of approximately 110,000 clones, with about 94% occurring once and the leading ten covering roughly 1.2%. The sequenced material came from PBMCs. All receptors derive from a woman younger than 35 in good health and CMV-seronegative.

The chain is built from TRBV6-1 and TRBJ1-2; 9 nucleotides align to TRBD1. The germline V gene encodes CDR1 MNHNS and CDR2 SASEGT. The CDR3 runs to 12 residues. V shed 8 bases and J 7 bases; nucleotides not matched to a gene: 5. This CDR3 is CASDQTGGGYTF. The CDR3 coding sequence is TGTGCCAGCGACCAGACAGGGGGTGGCTACACCTTC.

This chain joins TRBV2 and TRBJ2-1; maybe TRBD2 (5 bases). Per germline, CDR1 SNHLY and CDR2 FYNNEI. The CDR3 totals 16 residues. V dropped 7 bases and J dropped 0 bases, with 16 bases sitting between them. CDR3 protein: CASKTTRAGSYNEQFF. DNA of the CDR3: TGTGCCAGCAAGACTACCCGGGCGGGCTCCTACAATGAGCAGTTCTTC.

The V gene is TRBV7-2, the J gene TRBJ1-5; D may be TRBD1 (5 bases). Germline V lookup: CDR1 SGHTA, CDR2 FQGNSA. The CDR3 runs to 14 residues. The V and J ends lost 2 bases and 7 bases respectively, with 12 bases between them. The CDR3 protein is CASSLNERGQPQHF. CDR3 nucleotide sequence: TGTGCCAGCAGCTTAAATGAACGGGGGCAGCCCCAGCATTTT.

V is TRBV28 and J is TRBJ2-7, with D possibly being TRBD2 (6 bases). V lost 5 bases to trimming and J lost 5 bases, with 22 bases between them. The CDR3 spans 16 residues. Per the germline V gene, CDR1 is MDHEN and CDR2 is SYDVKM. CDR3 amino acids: CASSRELRSGAHEQYF. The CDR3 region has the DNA TGTGCCAGCAGTCGGGAGTTACGGAGTGGGGCCCACGAGCAGTACTTC.

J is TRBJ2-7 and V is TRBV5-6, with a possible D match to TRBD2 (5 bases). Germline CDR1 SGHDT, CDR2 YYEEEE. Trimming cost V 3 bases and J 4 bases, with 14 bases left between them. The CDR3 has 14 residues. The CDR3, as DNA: TGTGCCAGCAGCTCGGCGGGTATTGGGTACGAGCAGTACTTC. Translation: CASSSAGIGYEQYF.

DNA of the CDR3: TGCAGCGTTGTTACGGGGAGCTCCTACGAGCAGTACTTC. Amino acid sequence: CSVVTGSSYEQYF. The rearrangement links TRBV29-1 to TRBJ2-7; D might be TRBD2 (5 bases). Trimming left V 4 bases short and J 0 bases short, with 10 bases between. Germline values: CDR1 SQVTM, CDR2 ANQGSEA. The length of the CDR3 is 13 residues.

For the CDR3, the DNA is TGTGCCAGCAGCAACCCCGGGACAGGGTCCTACGAGCAGTACTTC. Translation gives CASSNPGTGSYEQYF. This sequence joins TRBV14 and TRBJ2-7; 9 bases map to TRBD1. The V gene end was trimmed by 5 bases and the J gene end by 1 base; junction bases not matched to a gene: 6. From germline, CDR1 is SGHDN and CDR2 FVKESK. The CDR3 is 15 residues long.

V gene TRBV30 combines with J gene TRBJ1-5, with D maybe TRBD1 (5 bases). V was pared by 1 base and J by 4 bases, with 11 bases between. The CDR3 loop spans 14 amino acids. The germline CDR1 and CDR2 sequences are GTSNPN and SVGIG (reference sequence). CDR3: CAWSELTENQPQHF. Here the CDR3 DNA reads TGTGCCTGGAGTGAATTGACAGAAAATCAGCCCCAGCATTTT.

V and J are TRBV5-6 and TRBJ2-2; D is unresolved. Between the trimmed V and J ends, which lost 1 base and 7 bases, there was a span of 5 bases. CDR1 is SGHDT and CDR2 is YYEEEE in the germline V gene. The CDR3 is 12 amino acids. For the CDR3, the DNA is TGTGCCAGCAGCTTGTTAAACGGGGAGCTGTTTTTT. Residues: CASSLLNGELFF.

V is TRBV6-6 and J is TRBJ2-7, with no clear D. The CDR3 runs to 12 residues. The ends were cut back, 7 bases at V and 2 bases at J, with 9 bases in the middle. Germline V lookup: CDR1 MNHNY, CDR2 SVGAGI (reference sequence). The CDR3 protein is CASTSVAYEQYF. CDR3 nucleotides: TGTGCCAGCACTTCAGTGGCCTACGAGCAGTACTTC.

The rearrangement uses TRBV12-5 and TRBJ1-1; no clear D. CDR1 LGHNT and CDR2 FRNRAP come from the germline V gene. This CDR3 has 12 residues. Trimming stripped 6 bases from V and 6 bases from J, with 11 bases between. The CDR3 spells CASGRGPPEAFF. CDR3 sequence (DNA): TGTGCTAGTGGCCGTGGCCCCCCTGAAGCTTTCTTT.

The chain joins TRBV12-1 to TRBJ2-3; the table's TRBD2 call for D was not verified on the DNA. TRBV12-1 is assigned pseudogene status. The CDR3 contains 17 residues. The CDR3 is CASSFCVPSGSTDTQYF. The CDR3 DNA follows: TGTGCCAGCAGCTTTTGCGTACCTAGCGGGAGTACAGATACGCAGTATTTT.

This chain's CDR3 is CASSFFQGSYEQYF. The CDR3, as DNA: TGTGCCAGCAGTTTCTTTCAGGGTTCGTACGAGCAGTACTTC. J is TRBJ2-7 and V is TRBV28; maybe TRBD1 (5 bases). V was clipped by 3 bases and J by 4 bases, with 13 bases between them. CDR1 and CDR2 (germline): MDHEN, SYDVKM. The CDR3 covers 14 residues.

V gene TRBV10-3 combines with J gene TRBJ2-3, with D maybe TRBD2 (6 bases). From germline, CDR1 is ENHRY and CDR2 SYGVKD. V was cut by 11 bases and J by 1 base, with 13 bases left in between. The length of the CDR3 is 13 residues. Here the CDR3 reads CALASAGTDTQYF. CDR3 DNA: TGTGCCCTGGCTAGCGCTGGCACAGATACGCAGTATTTT.

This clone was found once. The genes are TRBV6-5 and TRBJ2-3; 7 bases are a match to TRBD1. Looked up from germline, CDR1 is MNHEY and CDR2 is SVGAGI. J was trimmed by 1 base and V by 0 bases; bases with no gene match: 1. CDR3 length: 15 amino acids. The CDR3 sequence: CASSYSGQGTDTQYF. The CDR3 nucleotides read TGTGCCAGCAGTTACTCTGGACAGGGCACAGATACGCAGTATTTT.

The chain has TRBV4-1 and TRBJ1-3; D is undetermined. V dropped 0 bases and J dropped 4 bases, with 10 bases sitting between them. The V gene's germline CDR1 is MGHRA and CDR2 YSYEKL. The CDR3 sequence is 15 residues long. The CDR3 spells CASSQESGSGNTIYF. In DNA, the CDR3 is TGCGCCAGCAGCCAAGAATCAGGATCCGGAAACACCATATATTTT.